The sequence of this T cell receptor beta chain was determined in a study of shared clonotypes between healthy human individuals. Study outcomes and limitations: Clonotypes shared by all four sorted-subset donors had higher generation probabilities than non-shared clonotypes.

This CDR3 comprises 17 residues. V was cut by 2 bases and J by 7 bases, with 24 bases left in between. CDR1 and CDR2 from the germline V gene are SGHTA and FQGNSA. The table lists this clone with a count of one. Its antigen is unknown. Naive CD8 cells, CD45RO-negative and positively selected for CCR7, excluded terminally differentiated effector memory CD45RA+ cells. Each PCR replicate from the sorted subsets contained around 0.2 ug DNA, which is some 32,000 T cell genomes. Sequenced by immunoSEQ multiplex PCR; TCRdb stores in-frame clones only, minus some. Counted here are 1.5 million to 2.5 million clones, about 95% occurring once; the ten biggest clones make up roughly 1.2%.

Material for sequencing was naive CD8+ T cells sorted from blood. The receptor's source is a man in his late teens or twenties in good health. This chain connects TRBV7-2 to TRBJ2-7; possible D gene TRBD2, 5 bases. CDR3 loop: CASSLWARSGPLGEQYF. The DNA for the CDR3 is TGTGCCAGCAGCTTATGGGCTAGAAGCGGACCTTTGGGGGAGCAGTACTTC.